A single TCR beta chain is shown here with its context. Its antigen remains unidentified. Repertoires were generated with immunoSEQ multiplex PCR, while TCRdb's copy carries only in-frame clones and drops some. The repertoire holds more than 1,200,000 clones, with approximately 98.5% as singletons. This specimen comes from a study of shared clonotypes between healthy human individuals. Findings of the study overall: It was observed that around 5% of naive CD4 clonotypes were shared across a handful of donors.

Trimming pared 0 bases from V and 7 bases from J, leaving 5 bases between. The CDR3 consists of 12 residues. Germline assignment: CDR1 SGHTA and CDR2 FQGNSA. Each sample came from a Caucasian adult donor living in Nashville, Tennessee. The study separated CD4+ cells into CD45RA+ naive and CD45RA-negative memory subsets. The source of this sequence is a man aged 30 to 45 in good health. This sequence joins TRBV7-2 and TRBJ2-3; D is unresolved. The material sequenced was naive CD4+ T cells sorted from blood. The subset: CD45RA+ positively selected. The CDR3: CASSLALNTQYF. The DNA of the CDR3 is TGTGCCAGCAGCTTAGCGTTGAATACGCAGTATTTT.